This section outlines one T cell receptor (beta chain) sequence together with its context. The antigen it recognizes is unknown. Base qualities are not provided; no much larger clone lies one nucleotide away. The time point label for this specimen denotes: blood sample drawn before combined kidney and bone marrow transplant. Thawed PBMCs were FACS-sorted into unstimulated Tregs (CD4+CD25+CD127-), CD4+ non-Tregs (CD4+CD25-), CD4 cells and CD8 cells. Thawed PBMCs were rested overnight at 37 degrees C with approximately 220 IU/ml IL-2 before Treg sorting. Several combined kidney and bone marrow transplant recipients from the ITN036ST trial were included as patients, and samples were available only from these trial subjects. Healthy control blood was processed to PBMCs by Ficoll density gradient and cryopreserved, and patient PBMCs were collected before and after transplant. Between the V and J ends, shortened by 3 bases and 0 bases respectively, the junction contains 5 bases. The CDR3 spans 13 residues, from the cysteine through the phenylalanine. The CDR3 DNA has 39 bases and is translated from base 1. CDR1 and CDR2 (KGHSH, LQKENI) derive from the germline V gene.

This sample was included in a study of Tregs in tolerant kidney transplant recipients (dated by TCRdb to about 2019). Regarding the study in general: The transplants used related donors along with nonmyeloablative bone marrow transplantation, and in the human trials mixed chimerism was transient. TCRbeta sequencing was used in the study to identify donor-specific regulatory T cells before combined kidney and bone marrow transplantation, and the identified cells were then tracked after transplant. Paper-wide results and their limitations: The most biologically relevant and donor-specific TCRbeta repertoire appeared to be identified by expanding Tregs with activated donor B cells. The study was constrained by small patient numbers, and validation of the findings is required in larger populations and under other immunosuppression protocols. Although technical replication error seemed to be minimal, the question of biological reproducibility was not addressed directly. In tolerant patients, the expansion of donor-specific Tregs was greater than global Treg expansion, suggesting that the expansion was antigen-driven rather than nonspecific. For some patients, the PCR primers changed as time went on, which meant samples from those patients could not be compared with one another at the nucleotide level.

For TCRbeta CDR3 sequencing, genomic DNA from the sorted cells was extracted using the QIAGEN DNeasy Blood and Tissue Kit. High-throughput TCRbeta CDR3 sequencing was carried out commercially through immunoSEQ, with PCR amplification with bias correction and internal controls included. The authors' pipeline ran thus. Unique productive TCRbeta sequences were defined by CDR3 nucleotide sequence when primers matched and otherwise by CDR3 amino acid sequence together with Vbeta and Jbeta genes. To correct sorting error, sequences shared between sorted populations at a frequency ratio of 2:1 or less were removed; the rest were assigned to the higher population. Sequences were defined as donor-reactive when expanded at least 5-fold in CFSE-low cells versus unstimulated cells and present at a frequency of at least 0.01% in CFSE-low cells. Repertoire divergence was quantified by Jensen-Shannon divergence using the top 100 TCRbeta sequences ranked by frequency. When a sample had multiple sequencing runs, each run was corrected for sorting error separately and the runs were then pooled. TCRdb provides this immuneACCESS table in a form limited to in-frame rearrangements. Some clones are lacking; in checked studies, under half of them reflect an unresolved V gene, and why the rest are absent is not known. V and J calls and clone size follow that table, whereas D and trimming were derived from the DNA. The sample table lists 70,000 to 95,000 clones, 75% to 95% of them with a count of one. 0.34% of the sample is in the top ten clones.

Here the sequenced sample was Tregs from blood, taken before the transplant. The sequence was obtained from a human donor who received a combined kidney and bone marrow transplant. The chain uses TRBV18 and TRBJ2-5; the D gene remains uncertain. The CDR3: CASSPSDQETQYF. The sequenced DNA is TGTGCCAGCTCACCCTCCGACCAAGAGACCCAGTACTTC.